This entry lists 15 T cell receptor beta chains sequenced from one sample in a study of long-term antiretroviral therapy in people with HIV. Run at survey level, the immunoSEQ assay was version v3.0. Clones were read by immunoSEQ multiplex PCR, and TCRdb kept only the in-frame ones, dropping some. The sample shows roughly 10,000 clones, around 85% of them seen only once. The material sequenced was unsorted PBMCs, taken 1.8 years after starting antiretroviral therapy. Receptors originate from a man in his forties with HIV.

This clone was seen once. The gene calls are TRBV28 and TRBJ1-5; 12 nucleotides line up with TRBD1. The CDR3 loop spans 16 amino acids. The V segment lost 3 bases and the J segment 6 bases; nucleotides outside the gene matches: 6. Germline values: CDR1 MDHEN, CDR2 SYDVKM. The CDR3: CASSLPGTGGTQPQHF. CDR3 coding DNA: TGTGCCAGCAGTTTGCCCGGGACAGGGGGCACTCAGCCCCAGCATTTT. The full variable domain, completed using reference TRBV28 and TRBJ1-5, is DVKVTQSSRYLVKRTGEKVFLECVQDMDHENMFWYRQDPGLGLRLIYFSYDVKMKEKGDIPEGYSVSREKKERFSLILESASTNQTSMYLCASSLPGTGGTQPQHFGDGTRLSIL.

The CDR3 is CAIQTSEKTIISYNEQFF. DNA for the CDR3: TGTGCCATACAAACTAGCGAGAAAACAATAATCTCCTACAATGAGCAGTTCTTC. This chain uses TRBV10-3 with TRBJ2-1; 7 positions agree with TRBD2. Germline CDR1 reads ENHRY; CDR2 reads SYGVKD. The CDR3 has 18 residues. V was pared by 9 bases and J by 0 bases, with 17 bases of the junction left unmatched.

The chain employs TRBV5-1 and TRBJ2-1, with 12 nucleotides matching TRBD1. The CDR3 contains 16 residues. Germline V gives CDR1 SGHRS, CDR2 YFSETQ. Trimming removed 4 bases from V and 8 bases from J; junction bases left unmatched: 10. CDR3 nucleotides: TGCGCCAGCAGCGACGAGGGACAGGGGGCAGGCTATGAGCAGTTCTTC. Amino acids: CASSDEGQGAGYEQFF.

The rearrangement uses TRBV9 and TRBJ1-3; D is uncertain. V gave up 0 bases and J gave up 4 bases, with 5 bases separating them. Germline V gives CDR1 SGDLS, CDR2 YYNGEE. The CDR3 extends over 13 amino acids. CDR3 protein: CASSVEHGNTIYF. As DNA, the CDR3 is TGTGCCAGCAGCGTAGAACACGGAAACACCATATATTTT. Drawing the rest from reference TRBV9 and TRBJ1-3, the complete variable domain is DSGVTQTPKHLITATGQRVTLRCSPRSGDLSVYWYQQSLDQGLQFLIQYYNGEERAKGNILERFSAQQFPDLHSELNLSSLELGDSALYFCASSVEHGNTIYFGEGSWLTVV.

This chain uses TRBV29-1 with TRBJ2-1; 11 nucleotides agree with TRBD2. Looked up from germline, CDR1 is SQVTM and CDR2 is ANQGSEA. CDR3 length: 14 amino acids. V trimming: 3 bases; J trimming: 9 bases; junction bases outside the gene matches: 7. The CDR3 bases are TGCAGCGTTGATTGGCTAGCGGGAGGAGGTGAGCAGTTCTTC. Its translation is CSVDWLAGGGEQFF.

The chain has TRBV27 and TRBJ1-3; D may be TRBD1 (5 bases). Germline V gives CDR1 MNHEY, CDR2 SMNVEV (reference sequence). The V and J ends lost 5 bases and 0 bases respectively, with 8 bases between them. This CDR3 contains 14 residues. In DNA, the CDR3 is TGTGCCAGCAGTACAGGACCCTCTGGAAACACCATATATTTT. Residues: CASSTGPSGNTIYF.

Only one count was recorded for this clone. This rearrangement joins TRBV7-9 to TRBJ1-3; D remains ambiguous. This CDR3 region has 16 residues. Between the trimmed V and J ends, which lost 2 bases and 0 bases, there was a span of 11 bases. Germline assignment: CDR1 SEHNR and CDR2 FQNEAQ (reference sequence). For the CDR3, the DNA is TGTGCCAGCAGCTTATGGGAAGGGAGCTCTGGAAACACCATATATTTT. It yields the protein CASSLWEGSSGNTIYF. Drawing the rest from reference TRBV7-9 and TRBJ1-3, the complete variable domain is DTGVSQNPRHKITKRGQNVTFRCDPISEHNRLYWYRQTLGQGPEFLTYFQNEAQLEKSRLLSDRFSAERPKGSFSTLEIQRTEQGDSAMYLCASSLWEGSSGNTIYFGEGSWLTVV.

The chain carries TRBV28 and TRBJ2-1; TRBD2 is a possible D gene (6 bases). The length of the CDR3 is 16 residues. Per germline, CDR1 MDHEN and CDR2 SYDVKM. The germline V and J ends were trimmed by 3 bases and 4 bases, with 16 bases remaining between them. The CDR3 coding sequence is TGTGCCAGCAGTTTTGATGCTAGGAGCGGGTACAATGAGCAGTTCTTC. Translation gives CASSFDARSGYNEQFF.

V gene TRBV10-3 combines with J gene TRBJ2-5; no definite D call. V lost 2 bases and J lost 2, with 9 bases in between. CDR3 length equals 14 residues. Germline V lookup: CDR1 ENHRY, CDR2 SYGVKD. The CDR3, as DNA: TGTGCCATCAGTGAGGGCTCCTGGCAAGAGACCCAGTACTTC. Its translation is CAISEGSWQETQYF.

J is TRBJ2-1 and V is TRBV6-5, with D perhaps being TRBD1 or TRBD2 (6 bases each). CDR3 length: 13 amino acids. CDR1 and CDR2 (germline): MNHEY, SVGAGI. Trimming took off 7 bases at V and 9 bases at J, with 16 bases between the two ends. The CDR3 nucleotides read TGTGCCAGCAACGCTATCGGAGGGGGTGAGCAGTTCTTC. It encodes CASNAIGGGEQFF.

A remark on this clone: At the DNA level, this CDR3 is encoded by other sequences in the same sample as well. The V and J genes are TRBV27 and TRBJ2-1; TRBD2 matches 7 bases. Germline V lookup: CDR1 MNHEY, CDR2 SMNVEV (reference sequence). This CDR3 region has 14 residues. V gave up 3 bases and J gave up 4 bases; unmatched junction bases: 3. The CDR3 sequence: CASSLGAGYNEQFF. The DNA of the CDR3 is TGTGCCAGCAGTTTGGGAGCGGGGTACAATGAGCAGTTCTTC.

The chain links TRBV6-6 to TRBJ1-3; 7 nucleotides match TRBD1. The CDR3 has 13 residues. J was trimmed by 4 bases and V by 7 bases; bases with no gene match: 4. Looked up from germline, CDR1 is MNHNY and CDR2 is SVGAGI (reference sequence). CDR3 in amino acids: CASKGGAGNTIYF. CDR3 nucleotides: TGTGCCAGCAAAGGGGGCGCCGGAAACACCATATATTTT.

This clone was picked up a small number of times. The CDR3 DNA is TGTGCCATCGGCGGGGACAATCAGCCCCAGCATTTT. Protein: CAIGGDNQPQHF. The chain is built from TRBV10-3 and TRBJ1-5; D not certain. Trimming stripped 8 bases from V and 3 bases from J, with 8 bases between. Looked up from germline, CDR1 is ENHRY and CDR2 is SYGVKD. The CDR3 extends over 12 amino acids.

The rearrangement uses TRBV29-1 and TRBJ2-1; 8 nucleotides align to TRBD2. J lost 4 bases, V lost 3 bases, and 5 bases had no gene match. The CDR3 is made up of 14 amino acids. From germline, CDR1 is SQVTM and CDR2 ANQGSEA. As DNA, the CDR3 is TGCAGCGTTGACGTAGCGGGAATTTACAATGAGCAGTTCTTC. Translated: CSVDVAGIYNEQFF.

V is TRBV7-6 and J is TRBJ2-1; no clear D. Germline CDR1 SGHVS, CDR2 FNYEAQ. The V gene lost 1 base and the J gene lost 9 bases, with 7 bases spanning the gap. The CDR3 runs to 12 residues. The CDR3 nucleotides are TGTGCCAGCAGCTTAGTCGACGGTGAGCAGTTCTTC. Translation gives CASSLVDGEQFF.